This T cell receptor beta chain originates from a study of blood T cell repertoires in COVID-19. Study in general: T cells, B-cell-depleted T cells, or PBMCs provided the cDNA or gDNA that served as material.

The authors' processing: Scientists estimated how many nucleated cells there were by amplifying reference gene primers. Method: immunoSEQ multiplex PCR; TCRdb's copy keeps in-frame clones and lacks some. Clonal size and the V and J genes are those of that table, whereas D and trimming came from the DNA. Of hundreds of thousands of clones listed, more than 70% were seen once; the top ten hold 1.4% to 1.5%. Trimming took 6 bases from V and 7 from J, leaving 30 bases between them. CDR3 length equals 18 residues. Germline V gives CDR1 MNHEY, CDR2 SMNVEV (reference sequence). This rearrangement joins TRBV27 to TRBJ2-5; weak D call: TRBD2 (5 bases). The TCR comes from a woman younger than 30 who had been exposed to COVID-19. The sample comprised PBMCs or T cells enriched from blood (not recorded which). The CDR3 protein is CASSSLGLSPFTKGTQYF. The CDR3, as DNA: TGTGCCAGCAGCTCTCTTGGACTTTCCCCCTTTACTAAAGGGACCCAGTACTTC.